The entry below gives a single T cell receptor (beta chain) sequence along with its context. The specificity of this receptor is unknown. Base qualities are missing; no much larger clone stands one base away. Taken with the paper, the label for time point translates to: cells obtained before transplantation from donor or recipient. CD3+CD4+ and CD3+CD8+ populations were FACS-sorted from unstimulated pre-transplant donor and recipient cells taken from spleen or lymph nodes. The sample originates from a study of graft-versus-host responses after intestinal transplantation (TCRdb year 2021). About the investigation overall: The transplants that recipients got were multivisceral, liver-intestinal, or isolated intestinal. Anti-thymocyte globulin induction was given to all recipients, followed by maintenance tacrolimus and steroids for approximately three years. Bulk TCR-beta CDR3 sequencing was used to track graft-versus-host and host-versus-graft alloreactive T cell clones in the graft, circulation and bone marrow after intestinal transplantation. To identify alloreactive clones, pre-transplant mixed lymphocyte reaction products were sequenced and compared with unstimulated pre-transplant donor and recipient T cells. The cohort enrolled some 25 intestinal transplant recipients including one retransplant, and a few patients lacking pretransplant specimens were excluded. Donor T cell macrochimerism was defined as a peak of at least 4% donor T cells among recipient peripheral blood mononuclear cells. Instead of going to the commercial service, samples from a few later patients were sequenced in-house on an Illumina MiSeq and processed with MiXCR. The full study reports these points: Early after transplant, peak levels of circulating GvH clones were found to be associated with declines in HvG clones. GvH clones were detected in recipient bone marrow, and some of these GvH clones were observed earlier in ileal mucosa or blood, consistent with an intestinal mucosal origin. Patients with donor T cell macrochimerism had high GvH to HvG T cell clonal ratios in their allografts. The conclusions were limited by the relatively low number and heterogeneity of the intestinal transplant patients.

Library construction relied on the immunoSEQ multiplex PCR assay. In most patients, genomic DNA was isolated using the Qiagen DNeasy Blood and Tissue Kit and sent frozen to Adaptive Biotechnologies for TCR sequencing. For most patients, genomic DNA was subjected to high-throughput TCR-beta CDR3 sequencing by Adaptive Biotechnologies. Processing in the source paper ran as follows. Adaptive's ImmunoSEQ software supplied the TCR sequencing data for 18 patients, while MiXCR and VDJtools were used to process a few other patients. To correct CD4 versus CD8 sorting errors, sequences present in both subsets at a frequency ratio below 5:1 were removed. CDR3 nucleotide sequences shared by donor and recipient were removed because the origin of these sequences could not be assigned. At least 2-fold expansion over unstimulated cells and a minimum CFSE-low frequency of 0.002% (template counts) or 0.001% (read counts) were required for clones to be classified as alloreactive. Mappable clones were those detected in sequenced pre-transplant spleen, lymph node, or MLR CFSE-low populations of the donor or recipient. Cumulative frequency of alloreactive clones was calculated as a percentage of all sequences weighted by copy number. TCRdb took this table from immuneACCESS and kept in-frame rearrangements with V and J called. Such tables lack part of the clones; where checked against another copy, unresolved V genes explain under half of the gap, and the rest is unexplained. V and J calls and clone size come straight from that table; D and trimming were deduced from the DNA. This sample has about 70,000 clones in its table, and less than 95% of those were observed once. The ten most abundant clones make up approximately 1.3% of the sample.

A distance of 8 bases separates the germline ends of V and J, which lose 5 bases and 1 base respectively. The CDR3 goes from the cysteine to the phenylalanine over 13 residues. Only CDR3 DNA is held: 39 bases, read in frame from base 1. From the germline V gene, CDR1 is MDHEN and CDR2 is SYDVKM. This TCR was sampled from a human donor who received an intestinal transplant. The chain uses TRBV28 and TRBJ2-5; perhaps TRBD1 is the D gene, with 5 bases matching. Sequenced here: unstimulated CD8+ T cells sorted from spleen or lymph node cells, sampled before intestinal transplant. CDR3 region: CASSPDTQETQYF. In nucleotides, the sequence is TGTGCCAGCAGTCCGGACACCCAAGAGACCCAGTACTTC.